These 21 T cell receptor beta chains share one sample of origin, sequenced in a study of blood T cell repertoires in COVID-19 (dated by TCRdb to 2019 to 2021). The library came from the immunoSEQ multiplex PCR assay. Imported from immuneACCESS, the table was reduced by TCRdb to in-frame sequences with V and J called. These copies leave out some clones; in studies compared against another copy, an unresolved V gene accounts for under half, and the cause of the remainder is not known. A total of around 500,000 clones appear in this sample, around nine tenths of them only once. The ten most abundant clones make up 1.5% to 2% of the sample. What was sequenced was PBMCs or T cells enriched from blood (not recorded which). Every receptor here comes from a woman aged 40 to 49 who had recovered from COVID-19.

The CDR3 sequence is CASFSPGVTYEQYF. The CDR3 DNA reads as TGTGCCAGTTTTTCTCCGGGAGTGACCTACGAGCAGTACTTC. The chain links TRBV28 to TRBJ2-7; a possible D gene is TRBD2 (6 bases). CDR3 size: 14 residues. Germline lookup yields CDR1 MDHEN and CDR2 SYDVKM. The V end lost 9 bases, the J end lost 2 bases, and 17 bases lay between the germline ends.

The rearrangement links TRBV24-1 to TRBJ2-1; maybe TRBD1 (5 bases). This CDR3 region has 14 residues. Trimming cost V 4 bases and J 2 bases, with 8 bases left between them. CDR1 and CDR2 from the germline V gene are KGHDR and SFDVKD. In nucleotides, the CDR3 is TGTGCCACCAGTGAAAGGGGTACCTACAATGAGCAGTTCTTC. This codes for CATSERGTYNEQFF.

Here the CDR3 DNA reads TGTGCCAGCAGCCGGGGACAAATTGGGGACAATGAGCAGTTCTTC. Its translation is CASSRGQIGDNEQFF. The chain links TRBV7-2 to TRBJ2-1, with D possibly TRBD1 on 6 matching bases. CDR3 length equals 15 residues. The V end was cut by 5 bases, the J end by 5 bases, with 16 bases between. Germline V gives CDR1 SGHTA, CDR2 FQGNSA.

The rearrangement uses TRBV6-5 and TRBJ1-6, with 9 bases matching TRBD1. The CDR3 has 15 amino acids. The J segment lost 8 bases and the V segment lost 5 bases, leaving 7 bases of the junction unmatched. Per germline, CDR1 MNHEY and CDR2 SVGAGI. CDR3 nucleotide sequence: TGTGCCAGCAGTCCAACAGGGGGCATCGATTCACCCCTCCACTTT. Translating it yields CASSPTGGIDSPLHF.

The V gene is TRBV7-6, the J gene TRBJ2-1, with 8 bases that match TRBD1. V shed 2 bases, J shed 4 bases, and the junction held 7 bases outside the gene matches. The CDR3 spans 16 residues. The germline V gene encodes CDR1 SGHVS and CDR2 FNYEAQ. This chain's CDR3 is CASSLTSTGGYNEQFF. The CDR3 coding sequence is TGTGCCAGCAGCTTAACGTCCACAGGGGGATACAATGAGCAGTTCTTC.

This clone was seen more than once but under ten times. The chain recombines TRBV7-2 with TRBJ2-2; 9 bases line up with TRBD2. Looked up from germline, CDR1 is SGHTA and CDR2 is FQGNSA. The CDR3 spans 17 residues. With 2 bases clipped from V and 4 bases from J, the junction kept 8 bases outside the gene matches. The CDR3 here is CASSLRSREGRTGELFF. The CDR3 bases are TGTGCCAGCAGCTTAAGGTCGCGGGAGGGCCGCACCGGGGAGCTGTTTTTT. Complete variable domain (other parts from reference TRBV7-2 and TRBJ2-2): GAGVSQSPSNKVTEKGKDVELRCDPISGHTALYWYRQSLGQGLEFLIYFQGNSAPDKSGLPSDRFSAERTGGSVSTLTIQRTQQEDSAVYLCASSLRSREGRTGELFFGEGSRLTVL.

The V gene is TRBV3-1 (or the pseudogene TRBV3-2), the J gene TRBJ2-7; D ambiguous. The CDR3 runs 14 residues. Trimming cost V 5 bases and J 3 bases, with 14 bases left between them. Germline CDR1 is LGHDT and CDR2 is YNNKEL (reference sequence). CDR3 nucleotide sequence: TGTGCCAGCAGCTCTATCCAAGCCCACTACGAGCAGTACTTC. Its translation is CASSSIQAHYEQYF.

This chain links TRBV4-3 with TRBJ2-1; D not resolved. Trimming took off 0 bases at V and 0 bases at J, with 12 bases between the two ends. The germline V gene has CDR1 LGHNA and CDR2 YSLEER. The CDR3 is 17 residues long. The CDR3 coding sequence is TGCGCCAGCAGCCAAGATATCCCCCGGAGCTCCTACAATGAGCAGTTCTTC. Protein: CASSQDIPRSSYNEQFF.

CDR3 DNA sequence: TGTGCCAGTAGTCCCACCGGGACTAGCACTAATGAGCAGTTCTTC. This encodes CASSPTGTSTNEQFF. This chain uses TRBV19 with TRBJ2-1, with TRBD2 identical over 9 bases. Trimming at V came to 5 bases and at J to 7 bases, leaving 9 bases not matched to a gene. Germline V gives CDR1 LNHDA, CDR2 SQIVND (reference sequence). This CDR3 comprises 15 residues.

The chain recombines TRBV29-1 with TRBJ2-1; D may be TRBD2 (6 bases). Trimming pared 6 bases from V and 7 bases from J, leaving 19 bases between. Germline V CDR1 and CDR2: SQVTM, ANQGSEA. The CDR3 covers 14 residues. The CDR3 DNA sequence: TGCAGCGTACACCGGGACTTCCGGGTTAATGAGCAGTTCTTC. Its translation is CSVHRDFRVNEQFF.

This clone is a singleton in its sample. Here the CDR3 reads CSASQGMNQPQHF. The CDR3 DNA reads TGCAGTGCTAGTCAGGGAATGAATCAGCCCCAGCATTTT. The V gene is TRBV20-1, the J gene TRBJ1-5, with D tentatively TRBD1 (5 bases). V was shortened by 3 bases and J by 4 bases, with 10 bases between the two germline ends. There are 13 residues in the CDR3. Germline CDR1 is DFQATT and CDR2 is SNEGSKA (reference sequence).

This chain links TRBV10-3 with TRBJ2-7, with 9 bases matching TRBD1. Germline CDR1 is ENHRY and CDR2 is SYGVKD. The V segment lost 7 bases and the J segment 6 bases; nucleotides outside the gene matches: 10. This CDR3 contains 14 residues. CDR3 amino acids: CAITSRTGVGEQYF. In nucleotides, the CDR3 is TGTGCCATCACCTCAAGGACAGGGGTGGGCGAGCAGTACTTC.

Only a few counts were recorded for this clone. This rearrangement joins TRBV9 to TRBJ1-4; TRBD1 agrees at 9 bases. The ends lost 4 bases at V and 7 bases at J; junction bases unmatched: 5. The germline V gene encodes CDR1 SGDLS and CDR2 YYNGEE. This CDR3 contains 14 residues. CDR3 protein: CASSPTGGSEKLFF. CDR3 nucleotides: TGTGCCAGCAGCCCTACAGGGGGCTCTGAAAAACTGTTTTTT.

The chain combines TRBV5-6 with TRBJ2-6; D remains unclear. The V end was cut by 0 bases, the J end by 1 base, with 5 bases between. In germline, CDR1 is SGHDT, CDR2 YYEEEE. This CDR3 has 15 residues. The chain's CDR3 is CASSLVSSGANVLTF. The CDR3 DNA follows: TGTGCCAGCAGCTTGGTTTCTTCTGGGGCCAACGTCCTGACTTTC.

The chain uses TRBV10-2 and TRBJ1-2, with TRBD1 matching 8 bases. J gave up 9 bases and V 3 bases, and 9 bases lay outside the gene matches. Germline assignment: CDR1 WSHSY and CDR2 SAAADI. This CDR3 contains 14 residues. The CDR3 reads CASSDGQGDLRYTF. The CDR3 nucleotides read TGCGCCAGCAGTGATGGACAGGGCGATCTTCGCTACACCTTC.

The chain uses TRBV11-2 and TRBJ1-2, with 8 nucleotides matching TRBD1. The CDR3 runs to 13 residues. V was pared by 3 bases and J by 8 bases, with 5 bases of the junction left unmatched. CDR1 and CDR2 (germline): SGHAT, FQNNGV. CDR3 DNA sequence: TGTGCCAGCAGCTTTGGTACAGGGGGGGGCTACACCTTC. As protein: CASSFGTGGGYTF.

The gene calls are TRBV11-2 and TRBJ1-2; D might be TRBD1 (5 bases). Germline CDR1 reads SGHAT; CDR2 reads FQNNGV. The length of the CDR3 is 16 residues. V was cut by 1 base and J by 4 bases, with 16 bases left in between. This chain's CDR3 is CASSLAVAGEGYGYTF. As DNA, the CDR3 is TGTGCCAGCAGCTTAGCTGTTGCGGGGGAGGGCTATGGCTACACCTTC.

V usage is TRBV12-3 or TRBV12-4 and J usage is TRBJ1-1; unclear D gene. This CDR3 is built from 13 residues. The germline V and J ends were trimmed by 2 bases and 5 bases, with 9 bases remaining between them. The CDR3 DNA is TGTGCCAGCAGTTTAACTCCGGGGACTGAAGCTTTCTTT. Translating gives CASSLTPGTEAFF.

This clone was found once. This chain links TRBV4-3 with TRBJ2-1; TRBD2 agrees at 7 bases. After removal of 0 bases from V and 8 bases from J, the junction contained 13 bases not matched to a gene. The CDR3 contains 17 residues. Germline CDR1 reads LGHNA; CDR2 reads YSLEER. The CDR3 here is CASSQDPTSVSGDEQFF. The CDR3 coding sequence is TGCGCCAGCAGCCAAGATCCAACTAGCGTCTCTGGGGATGAGCAGTTCTTC.

Only one count was recorded for this clone. The chain recombines TRBV27 with TRBJ1-2; tentative D call: TRBD1 (6 bases). The ends were cut back, 2 bases at V and 4 bases at J, with 14 bases in the middle. The CDR3 sequence is 15 residues long. Germline lookup yields CDR1 MNHEY and CDR2 SMNVEV (reference sequence). CDR3 bases: TGTGCCAGCAGTTTAAGGCAGGGGCTTAGCTATGGCTACACCTTC. Translating it yields CASSLRQGLSYGYTF.

On this clone: At the DNA level, this CDR3 is encoded by other sequences in the same sample as well. The CDR3 DNA follows: TGTGCCAGCTCCCCGGGACAGAGCTCCTACAATGAGCAGTTCTTC. Translated: CASSPGQSSYNEQFF. The chain couples TRBV18 to TRBJ2-1; 7 bases are a match to TRBD1. Trimming took 6 bases from V and 0 from J; bases not matched to a gene: 5. Germline V gene lookup returns CDR1 KGHSH and CDR2 LQKENI. CDR3 length: 15 residues.